These 27 T cell receptor beta chains were all obtained from the same sample, sequenced in a study of cytomegalovirus exposure and HLA in healthy donors. The primer mix had 60 Vbeta and 13 Jbeta primers. The data were produced by immunoSEQ multiplex PCR, yet TCRdb's version contains in-frame clones alone and is incomplete. The sample includes 160,000 or so clones, roughly 84% of them seen just once. Sequences were obtained from PBMCs. Every receptor here comes from a woman between 18 and 30 years old in good health and CMV-seronegative.

The chain has TRBV19 and TRBJ1-5, with TRBD1 identical over 7 bases. The V and J ends lost 1 base and 3 bases, in that order; junction bases with no gene match: 12. The length of the CDR3 is 18 residues. Germline lookup yields CDR1 LNHDA and CDR2 SQIVND (reference sequence). The CDR3 DNA follows: TGTGCCAGTAGTATAGGACTTAGGGGCAGGGGGATCAATCAGCCCCAGCATTTT. It specifies CASSIGLRGRGINQPQHF.

The chain joins TRBV27 to TRBJ2-1, with TRBD2 as a possible D gene (6 bases). This CDR3 spans 18 amino acids. Between the trimmed V and J ends, which lost 5 bases and 0 bases, there was a span of 20 bases. CDR1 MNHEY and CDR2 SMNVEV come from the germline V gene (reference sequence). CDR3 sequence reads: CASSPYPLIAASYNEQFF. CDR3 bases: TGTGCCAGCAGTCCATACCCCCTCATAGCGGCCTCCTACAATGAGCAGTTCTTC.

This clone was seen more than once but under ten times. J is TRBJ2-2 and V is TRBV5-1; 8 bases map to TRBD2. CDR3 length equals 16 residues. V was clipped by 1 base and J by 3 bases; unmatched bases: 5. The germline CDR1 and CDR2 sequences are SGHRS and YFSETQ. The CDR3 bases are TGCGCCAGCAGCTTGAATGAGCGGGGGTACACCGGGGAGCTGTTTTTT. This encodes CASSLNERGYTGELFF. Looking up the rest from reference TRBV5-1 and TRBJ2-2 gives the full variable domain: KAGVTQTPRYLIKTRGQQVTLSCSPISGHRSVSWYQQTPGQGLQFLFEYFSETQRNKGNFPGRFSGRQFSNSRSEMNVSTLELGDSALYLCASSLNERGYTGELFFGEGSRLTVL.

This clone was detected once. The V and J genes are TRBV6-1 and TRBJ1-1, with D possibly being TRBD1 (6 bases). V was clipped by 5 bases and J by 4 bases, with 17 bases between them. Germline V gene lookup returns CDR1 MNHNS and CDR2 SASEGT. CDR3 size: 15 residues. CDR3 loop: CASSLTAQGFTEAFF. CDR3 DNA: TGTGCCAGCAGTTTAACCGCACAGGGTTTCACTGAAGCTTTCTTT.

The chain joins TRBV7-9 to TRBJ2-4; 7 positions agree with TRBD1. Germline V gene sequence: CDR1 SEHNR, CDR2 FQNEAQ (reference sequence). V was pared by 4 bases and J by 2 bases, with 2 bases of the junction left unmatched. This CDR3 region has 14 residues. The CDR3: CASSSTGPKNIQYF. The CDR3 bases are TGTGCCAGCAGCTCGACAGGGCCCAAAAACATTCAGTACTTC.

The chain joins TRBV28 to TRBJ1-5; a weak D match, TRBD1 (5 bases). Between the trimmed V and J ends, which lost 3 bases and 6 bases, there was a span of 12 bases. The CDR3 runs 14 residues. Germline values: CDR1 MDHEN, CDR2 SYDVKM. CDR3 amino acids: CASSLGGAAQPQHF. DNA for the CDR3: TGTGCCAGCAGTTTGGGAGGGGCGGCTCAGCCCCAGCATTTT.

This chain links TRBV19 with TRBJ1-2, with D perhaps matching TRBD1 (6 bases). The CDR3 runs to 16 residues. Germline V gene sequence: CDR1 LNHDA, CDR2 SQIVND (reference sequence). V lost 5 bases to trimming and J lost 4 bases, with 20 bases between them. CDR3 DNA sequence: TGTGCCAGTAGTCCCCTGGGGGCCTATGTAATCTATGGCTACACCTTC. It translates to CASSPLGAYVIYGYTF.

This clone was seen only once. The gene calls are TRBV7-9 and TRBJ1-1, with D uncertain. V lost 1 base and J lost 11, with 11 bases in between. This CDR3 is built from 12 residues. Germline CDR1 is SEHNR and CDR2 is FQNEAQ (reference sequence). The CDR3: CASSLGANRAFF. CDR3 DNA sequence: TGTGCCAGCAGCTTAGGAGCCAATCGGGCTTTCTTT.

The sample holds one count of this clone. The chain carries TRBV15 and TRBJ2-1, with TRBD2 matching over 11 bases. V lost 0 bases to trimming and J lost 6 bases; unmatched junction nucleotides: 1. CDR1 is LNHNV and CDR2 is YYDKDF in the germline V gene (reference sequence). The CDR3 loop spans 15 amino acids. CDR3 sequence reads: CATSRDSGGANEQFF. CDR3 nucleotide sequence: TGTGCCACCAGCAGAGATAGCGGGGGGGCCAATGAGCAGTTCTTC.

The rearrangement uses TRBV5-6 and TRBJ1-5; D not resolved. Trimming cost V 1 base and J 5 bases, with 19 bases left between them. Germline lookup yields CDR1 SGHDT and CDR2 YYEEEE. The CDR3 totals 17 residues. CDR3 amino acids: CASSLSSRQGNDQPQHF. As DNA, the CDR3 is TGTGCCAGCAGCTTGTCTTCCAGGCAAGGTAACGATCAGCCCCAGCATTTT.

This clone was observed a single time. V usage is TRBV29-1 and J usage is TRBJ2-3, with 8 bases matching TRBD1. V lost 6 bases to trimming and J lost 0 bases; unmatched junction nucleotides: 2. The CDR3 spans 13 residues. The germline V gene has CDR1 SQVTM and CDR2 ANQGSEA. CDR3 DNA sequence: TGCAGCGTCGACAGGGGCAGCACAGATACGCAGTATTTT. It codes for CSVDRGSTDTQYF.

V gene TRBV11-2 combines with J gene TRBJ1-6, with TRBD1 identical over 9 bases. Germline V gene data show CDR1 as SGHAT and CDR2 as FQNNGV. The V segment lost 2 bases and the J segment 9 bases; nucleotides outside the gene matches: 5. There are 15 residues in the CDR3. The CDR3 here is CASSLSGQGFSPLHF. The CDR3 DNA follows: TGTGCCAGCAGCTTATCGGGACAGGGATTTTCACCCCTCCACTTT. Complete variable domain (other parts from reference TRBV11-2 and TRBJ1-6): EAGVAQSPRYKIIEKRQSVAFWCNPISGHATLYWYQQILGQGPKLLIQFQNNGVVDDSQLPKDRFSAERLKGVDSTLKIQPAKLEDSAVYLCASSLSGQGFSPLHFGNGTRLTVT.

This clone was seen once. The CDR3 DNA is TGTGCCAGCAGCTTGCTAGAGACCAATCAGCCCCAGCATTTT. Its translation is CASSLLETNQPQHF. The chain is built from TRBV7-9 and TRBJ1-5; D ambiguous. The germline V and J ends were trimmed by 3 bases and 3 bases, with 9 bases remaining between them. The CDR3 length is 14 residues. Germline V gene data show CDR1 as SEHNR and CDR2 as FQNEAQ (reference sequence).

The rearrangement uses TRBV14 and TRBJ2-1; 8 nucleotides agree with TRBD2. In germline, CDR1 is SGHDN, CDR2 FVKESK. The CDR3 is 17 amino acids. Trimming at V came to 0 bases and at J to 4 bases, leaving 8 bases not matched to a gene. The CDR3 sequence is CASSQDDVAGLYNEQFF. In DNA form, the CDR3 reads TGTGCCAGCAGCCAAGATGACGTAGCGGGGTTGTACAATGAGCAGTTCTTC.

This chain joins TRBV11-3 and TRBJ1-2, with 8 bases that match TRBD1. The junction had 12 bases not matched to a gene; V was cut back by 0 bases and J by 3 bases. Per the germline V gene, CDR1 is SGHNT and CDR2 is YENEEA. The CDR3 contains 18 residues. The CDR3 bases are TGTGCCAGCAGCTTAGAATTAATGACAGGGGTTCAAGACTATGGCTACACCTTC. Translating gives CASSLELMTGVQDYGYTF.

The V gene is TRBV7-6, the J gene TRBJ2-1; tentatively, D is TRBD2 (7 bases). Looked up from germline, CDR1 is SGHVS and CDR2 is FNYEAQ. This CDR3 is built from 19 residues. The ends were cut back, 1 base at V and 7 bases at J, with 26 bases in the middle. The CDR3, as DNA: TGTGCCAGCAGCTTAGGAGAGGGGGGGGGCCCATCCCGTGGGAATGAGCAGTTCTTC. Its protein product is CASSLGEGGGPSRGNEQFF.

In this sample, this clone turned up a few times. This chain joins TRBV18 and TRBJ1-2; 10 positions agree with TRBD1. The V and J ends lost 6 bases and 2 bases, in that order; junction bases with no gene match: 3. Per germline, CDR1 KGHSH and CDR2 LQKENI. The CDR3 is 14 residues long. For the CDR3, the DNA is TGTGCCAGCTCCCAGGACAGGGGGAACTATGGCTACACCTTC. This sequence encodes CASSQDRGNYGYTF.

V gene TRBV20-1 combines with J gene TRBJ1-5; no firm D call. The CDR3 has 11 residues. Germline assignment: CDR1 DFQATT and CDR2 SNEGSKA (reference sequence). Trimming stripped 5 bases from V and 4 bases from J, with 6 bases between. The CDR3 reads CSAGRNQPQHF. The CDR3 DNA is TGCAGTGCTGGCCGTAATCAGCCCCAGCATTTT.

This chain joins TRBV15 and TRBJ1-2, with D unresolved. Trimming left V 0 bases short and J 4 bases short, with 6 bases between. CDR3 length equals 13 residues. Germline-derived CDR1 and CDR2 are LNHNV and YYDKDF (reference sequence). The chain's CDR3 is CATSRETVYGYTF. CDR3 coding DNA: TGTGCCACCAGCAGAGAAACAGTCTATGGCTACACCTTC.

Concerning this clone itself: The junction differs from germline at one of its ends, possibly a read error. The chain combines TRBV10-3 with TRBJ2-6, with 12 bases identical to TRBD1. This CDR3 region has 18 residues. The germline V gene has CDR1 ENHRY and CDR2 SYGVKD. CDR3 DNA: TGTGCCATCAGTGAGTCGGGACAGGGGGCAGGTGGGGCCAACGGCCTGACTTTC. Its protein is CAISESGQGAGGANGLTF.

The chain recombines TRBV6-5 with TRBJ2-3, with D possibly being TRBD2 (6 bases). This CDR3 has 15 amino acids. Germline CDR1 and CDR2: MNHEY and SVGAGI. With 0 bases removed from V and 0 bases from J, the gap between germline ends came to 7 bases. The chain's CDR3 is CASSYSGLSTDTQYF. The CDR3 DNA reads as TGTGCCAGCAGTTACTCGGGACTTAGCACAGATACGCAGTATTTT.

This rearrangement joins TRBV10-3 to TRBJ2-2, with D possibly TRBD2 on 5 matching bases. CDR3 length equals 14 residues. V gave up 7 bases and J gave up 0 bases, with 9 bases separating them. The germline V gene has CDR1 ENHRY and CDR2 SYGVKD. CDR3 protein: CAITPGANTGELFF. The CDR3 nucleotides read TGTGCCATCACCCCCGGGGCGAACACCGGGGAGCTGTTTTTT.

J is TRBJ2-3 and V is TRBV18; D not certain. With 6 bases removed from V and 8 bases from J, the gap between germline ends came to 15 bases. CDR1 and CDR2 (germline): KGHSH, LQKENI. The CDR3 consists of 13 residues. CDR3 sequence (DNA): TGTGCCAGCTCTCCCCGAGATTCGGGTACGCAGTATTTT. It yields the protein CASSPRDSGTQYF.

This chain connects TRBV5-6 to TRBJ2-5; 8 nucleotides agree with TRBD2. CDR1 and CDR2 (germline): SGHDT, YYEEEE. The CDR3 has 14 amino acids. Trimming cost V 7 bases and J 0 bases; bases outside gene matches: 5. CDR3 nucleotides: TGTGCCAGCCGACGGCGGGGGGACCAAGAGACCCAGTACTTC. It encodes CASRRRGDQETQYF.

The rearrangement uses TRBV5-1 and TRBJ2-5; 12 nucleotides match TRBD2. Germline loops: CDR1 SGHRS, CDR2 YFSETQ. With 2 bases clipped from V and 1 base from J, the junction kept 6 bases outside the gene matches. The CDR3 contains 17 residues. The CDR3, as DNA: TGCGCCAGCAGCTTAAGACTAGCGGGGGACCCCCAAGAGACCCAGTACTTC. Its protein is CASSLRLAGDPQETQYF.

CDR3 region: CASSRPTGGLHEQYF. The CDR3 DNA reads as TGTGCCAGCAGCCGACCGACAGGGGGCCTTCACGAGCAGTACTTC. This sequence joins TRBV5-4 and TRBJ2-7; 10 nucleotides line up with TRBD1. The V gene end was trimmed by 4 bases and the J gene end by 5 bases; junction bases not matched to a gene: 9. The CDR3 extends over 15 amino acids. Germline values: CDR1 SGHNT, CDR2 YYREEE (reference sequence). Variable domain in full (rest from reference TRBV5-4 and TRBJ2-7): ETGVTQSPTHLIKTRGQQVTLRCSSQSGHNTVSWYQQALGQGPQFIFQYYREEENGRGNFPPRFSGLQFPNYSSELNVNALELDDSALYLCASSRPTGGLHEQYFGPGTRLTVT.

The gene calls are TRBV28 and TRBJ2-3, with 7 bases matching TRBD2. V was pared by 3 bases and J by 2 bases, with 5 bases of the junction left unmatched. There are 15 residues in the CDR3. The germline gives CDR1 MDHEN, CDR2 SYDVKM. The CDR3 DNA reads TGTGCCAGCAGTTTGGGGGGGGGACTCACAGATACGCAGTATTTT. Translating it yields CASSLGGGLTDTQYF.